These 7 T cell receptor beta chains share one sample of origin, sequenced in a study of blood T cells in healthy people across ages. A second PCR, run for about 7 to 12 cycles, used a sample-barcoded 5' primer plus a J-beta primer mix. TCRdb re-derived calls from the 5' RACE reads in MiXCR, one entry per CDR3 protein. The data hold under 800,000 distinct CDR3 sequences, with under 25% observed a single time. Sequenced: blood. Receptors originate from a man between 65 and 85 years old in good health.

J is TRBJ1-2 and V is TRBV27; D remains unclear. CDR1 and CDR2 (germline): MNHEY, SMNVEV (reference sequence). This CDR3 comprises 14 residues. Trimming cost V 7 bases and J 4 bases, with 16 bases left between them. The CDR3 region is CASKSGLDLYGYTF. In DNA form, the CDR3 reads TGTGCCAGCAAAAGCGGACTGGACCTCTATGGCTACACCTTC.

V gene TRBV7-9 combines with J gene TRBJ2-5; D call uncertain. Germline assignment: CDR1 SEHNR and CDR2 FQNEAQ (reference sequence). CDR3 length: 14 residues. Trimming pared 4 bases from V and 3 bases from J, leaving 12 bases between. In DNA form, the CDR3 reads TGTGCCAGCAGCTACGGCGAGCTGGAAGAGACCCAGTACTTC. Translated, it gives CASSYGELEETQYF.

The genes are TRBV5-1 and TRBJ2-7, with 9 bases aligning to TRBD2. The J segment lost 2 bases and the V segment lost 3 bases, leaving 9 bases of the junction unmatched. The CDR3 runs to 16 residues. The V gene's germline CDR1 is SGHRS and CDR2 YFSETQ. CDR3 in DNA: TGCGCCAGCAGCTGGGTAGCGGGAGACAACACCTACGAGCAGTACTTC. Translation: CASSWVAGDNTYEQYF.

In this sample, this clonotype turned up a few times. The CDR3 bases are TGTGCCACCAGCAGAGAAGGAGGGACATTAGGCAAACAGTACTTC. This gives the protein CATSREGGTLGKQYF. V and J are TRBV15 and TRBJ2-7; D possibly uses TRBD1 or TRBD2 (6 bases each). Deletions cut 0 bases from V and 10 bases from J, with 19 bases between. Germline V gene sequence: CDR1 LNHNV, CDR2 YYDKDF (reference sequence). CDR3 length equals 15 residues. The whole variable domain, filled in from reference TRBV15 and TRBJ2-7, reads DAMVIQNPRYQVTQFGKPVTLSCSQTLNHNVMYWYQQKSSQAPKLLFHYYDKDFNNEADTPDNFQSRRPNTSFCFLDIRSPGLGDTAMYLCATSREGGTLGKQYFGPGTRLTVT.

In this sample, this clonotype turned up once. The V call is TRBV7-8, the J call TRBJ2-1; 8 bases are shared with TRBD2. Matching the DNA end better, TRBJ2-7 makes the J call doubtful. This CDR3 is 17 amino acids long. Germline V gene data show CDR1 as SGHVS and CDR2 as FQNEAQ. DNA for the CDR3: TGTGCCAGCAGCTTAGCCTCCCCGAGCGGGAGTCCCTACGAGCAGTACTTC. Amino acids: CASSLASPSGSPYEQYF.

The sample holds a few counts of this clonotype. The CDR3 protein is CSAISGTTDTQYF. The CDR3 region has the DNA TGCAGTGCTATTAGCGGTACCACAGATACGCAGTATTTT. This sequence joins TRBV20-1 and TRBJ2-3, with D possibly TRBD2 on 6 matching bases. Trimming stripped 4 bases from V and 2 bases from J, with 10 bases between. Germline CDR1 and CDR2: DFQATT and SNEGSKA (reference sequence). The CDR3 extends over 13 amino acids.

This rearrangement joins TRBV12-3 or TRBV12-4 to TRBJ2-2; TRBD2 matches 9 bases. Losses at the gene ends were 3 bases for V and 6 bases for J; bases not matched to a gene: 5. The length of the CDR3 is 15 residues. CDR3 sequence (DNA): TGTGCCAGCAGTTTCCGCGGGAGGGCCGCCGGGGAGCTGTTTTTT. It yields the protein CASSFRGRAAGELFF.